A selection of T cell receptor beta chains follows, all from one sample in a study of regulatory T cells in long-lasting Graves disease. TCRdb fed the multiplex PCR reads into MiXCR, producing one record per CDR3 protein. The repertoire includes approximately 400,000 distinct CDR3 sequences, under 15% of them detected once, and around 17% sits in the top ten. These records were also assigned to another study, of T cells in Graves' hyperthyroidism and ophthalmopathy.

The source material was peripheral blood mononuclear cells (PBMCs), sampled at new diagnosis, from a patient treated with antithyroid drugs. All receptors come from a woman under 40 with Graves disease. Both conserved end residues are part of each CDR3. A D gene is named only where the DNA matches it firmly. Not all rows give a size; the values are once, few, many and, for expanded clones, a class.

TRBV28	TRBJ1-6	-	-	TGTGCCAGCACCCCCGGGGAGGGGGGCTCACCCCTCCACTTT	CASTPGEGGSPLHF
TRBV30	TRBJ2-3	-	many	TGTGCCTGGAGTTTTCTCCGACGGACAACAGATACGCAGTATTTT	CAWSFLRRTTDTQYF
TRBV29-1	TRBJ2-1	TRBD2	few	TGCAGCGCCGAAGGACTGACTAGCGGGAGATCCCATGAGCAGTTCTTC	CSAEGLTSGRSHEQFF
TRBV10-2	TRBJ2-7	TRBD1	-	TGCGCCAGCAGGCCGGGACAGGCCTACGAGCAGTACTTC	CASRPGQAYEQYF
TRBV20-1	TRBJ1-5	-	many	TGCAGTGCTAGAGGGGAGGGAGGTCAGCCCCAGCATTTT	CSARGEGGQPQHF
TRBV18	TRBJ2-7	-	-	TGTGCCAGCTCAAGCCAACGGGTTTACGAGCAGTACTTC	CASSSQRVYEQYF
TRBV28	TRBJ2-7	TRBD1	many	TGTGCCAGCACCAGTTACCCCTCGGGACAGGGGGGGTACTTC	CASTSYPSGQGGYF
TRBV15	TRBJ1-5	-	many	TGTGCCACCAGCACCGGGACCCAGACCTATCAGCCCCAGCATTTT	CATSTGTQTYQPQHF
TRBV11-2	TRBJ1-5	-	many	TGTGCCAGCAGCCAGAACCCGAATCAGCCCCAGCATTTT	CASSQNPNQPQHF
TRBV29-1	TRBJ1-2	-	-	TGCAGCGTTGTCGGGGTGACGGGCAGGAACTATGGCTACACCTTC	CSVVGVTGRNYGYTF
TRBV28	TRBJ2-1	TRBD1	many	TGTGCCAGCGTCGACAGGGATACATTCGATGAGCAGTTCTTC	CASVDRDTFDEQFF
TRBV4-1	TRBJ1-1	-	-	TGCGCCAGCAGCCAGGGGGCTTGGACTGAAGCTTTCTTT	CASSQGAWTEAFF
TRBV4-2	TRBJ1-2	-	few	TGTGCCAGCAGCCAAGATACGAGGGGGACTAACTATGGCTACACCTTC	CASSQDTRGTNYGYTF
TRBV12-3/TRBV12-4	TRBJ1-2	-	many	TGTGCCAGCAGTTTCGCAGGACAGCTCTATGGCTACACCTTC	CASSFAGQLYGYTF
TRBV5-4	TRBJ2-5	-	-	TGTGCCAGCAGCTTGGCACAGGCCCAAGAGACCCAGTACTTC	CASSLAQAQETQYF
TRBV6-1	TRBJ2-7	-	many	TGTGCCAGCAGTGAAGCGAGGGCTGGGAGCTCCTACGAGCAGTACTTC	CASSEARAGSSYEQYF
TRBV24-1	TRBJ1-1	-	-	TGTGCCACCAGGGACAGTGGGACTGAAGCTTTCTTT	CATRDSGTEAFF
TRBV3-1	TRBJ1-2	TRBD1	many	TGTGCCAGCAGCCAGGGGACAGGGGTCCAGTATGGCTACACCTTC	CASSQGTGVQYGYTF
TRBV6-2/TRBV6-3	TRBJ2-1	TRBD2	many	TGTGCCAGCCCCCCCGGGAGCGGGGGGGGGGATGAGCAGTTCTTC	CASPPGSGGGDEQFF
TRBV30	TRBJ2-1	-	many	TGTGCCTGGAGTCTTAATGAGCAGTTCTTC	CAWSLNEQFF
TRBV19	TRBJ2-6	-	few	TGTGCCAGTAGTTATGGACAGCTGAGCTCTGGGGCCAACGTCCTGACTTTC	CASSYGQLSSGANVLTF
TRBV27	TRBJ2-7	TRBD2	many	TGTGCCAGCAGTCCCGTCGCGGGCGTTGGCGGGAGCTACGAGCAGTACTTC	CASSPVAGVGGSYEQYF
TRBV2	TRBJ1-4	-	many	TGTGCCAGCTGGGCGGCGGGTAATGAAAAACTGTTTTTT	CASWAAGNEKLFF
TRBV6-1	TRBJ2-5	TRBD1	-	TGTGCCAGCAGCCAGGACAGGGCGGCCCAAGAGACCCAGTACTTC	CASSQDRAAQETQYF
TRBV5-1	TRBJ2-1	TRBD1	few	TGCGCCAGCAGCTTGGGGACAGGGCACTACAATGAGCAGTTCTTC	CASSLGTGHYNEQFF
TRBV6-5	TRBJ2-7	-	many	TGTGCCAGCAGTTACTGGGCGTCAGGGTCAGGGGAGCAGTACTTC	CASSYWASGSGEQYF
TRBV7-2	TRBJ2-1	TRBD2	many	TGTGCCAGCAGCTTAGCACTAGCGGTCTACAATGAGCAGTTCTTC	CASSLALAVYNEQFF
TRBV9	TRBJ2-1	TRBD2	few	TGTGCCAGCAGCGTAGCTTCTTTAGCGGGAGGGCCGGGCGATGAGCAGTTCTTC	CASSVASLAGGPGDEQFF
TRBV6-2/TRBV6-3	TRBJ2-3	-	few	TGTGCCAGCAGCCCCACTAGACCTGGAGGCTCAGATACGCAGTATTTT	CASSPTRPGGSDTQYF
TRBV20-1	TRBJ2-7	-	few	TGCAGTGCGTCTACCGAGAACTTGGAGCAGTACTTC	CSASTENLEQYF
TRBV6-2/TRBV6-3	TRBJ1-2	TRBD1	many	TGTGCCAGCAGTTCTTACAGGGGACCCTATGGCTACACCTTC	CASSSYRGPYGYTF
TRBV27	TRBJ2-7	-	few	TGTGCCAGCAGTTCGGGACTTTTTGCCCCCTACGAGCAGTACTTC	CASSSGLFAPYEQYF
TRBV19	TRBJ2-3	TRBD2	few	TGTGCCAGTAAGGGAATACCGGGACTAGCGGGAGTAACAGATACGCAGTATTTT	CASKGIPGLAGVTDTQYF
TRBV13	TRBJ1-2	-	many	TGTGCCAGCAGCCAAGGTCGGGGGTTGTCTAACTATGGCTACACCTTC	CASSQGRGLSNYGYTF
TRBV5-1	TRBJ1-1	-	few	TGCGTCAGCAGCTGGCGGGACGAGAGCACTGAAGCTTTCTTT	CVSSWRDESTEAFF
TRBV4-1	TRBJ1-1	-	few	TGCGCCAGCAGCCAAGAGGGCAGGGGTAACACTGAAGCTTTCTTT	CASSQEGRGNTEAFF
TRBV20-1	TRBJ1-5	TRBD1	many	TGCAGTGCTATCGGGACAGCTCAAGGGCCCCAGCATTTT	CSAIGTAQGPQHF
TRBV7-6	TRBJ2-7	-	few	TGTGCCAGCAGCTTAGGCTCCGGTGCGACCTACGAGCAGTACTTC	CASSLGSGATYEQYF
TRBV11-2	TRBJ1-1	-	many	TGTGCCAGCAGCTTAGTTGCAGGTGTAGGACGTGAAGCTTTCTTT	CASSLVAGVGREAFF